This T cell receptor beta chain was observed in a study of CD8 T cells in ankylosing spondylitis. Whole-study results and caveats: Enrichment of disease-linked clones was reportedly significant in matched ankylosing spondylitis synovial fluid. Seemingly characteristic of ankylosing spondylitis blood was a TCR beta motif consisting of 7 or 8 highly homologous variants. With a CD8+ phenotype, disease-linked clones were relatively rare in peripheral blood.

This clonotype was seen ten or more times. Its specificity is unknown. 5'-RACE, quantitative and with molecular barcodes, yielded the TCR beta libraries. TCRdb processed the 5' RACE reads anew with MiXCR; each CDR3 protein has one entry. The data hold about 460,000 distinct CDR3 sequences, with 5.3% observed a single time. This sequence was found in a male donor with ankylosing spondylitis. Sequencing was performed on blood, either unsorted or a sorted T cell fraction (not recorded which).

As DNA, the CDR3 is TGTGCCAGCAAGGATGTGGAGACCCAGTACTTC. Translated, it gives CASKDVETQYF. The rearrangement uses TRBV14 and TRBJ2-5; D not resolved. Germline lookup yields CDR1 SGHDN and CDR2 FVKESK. The CDR3 contains 11 residues. The V gene lost 7 bases and the J gene lost 5 bases, with 8 bases spanning the gap.